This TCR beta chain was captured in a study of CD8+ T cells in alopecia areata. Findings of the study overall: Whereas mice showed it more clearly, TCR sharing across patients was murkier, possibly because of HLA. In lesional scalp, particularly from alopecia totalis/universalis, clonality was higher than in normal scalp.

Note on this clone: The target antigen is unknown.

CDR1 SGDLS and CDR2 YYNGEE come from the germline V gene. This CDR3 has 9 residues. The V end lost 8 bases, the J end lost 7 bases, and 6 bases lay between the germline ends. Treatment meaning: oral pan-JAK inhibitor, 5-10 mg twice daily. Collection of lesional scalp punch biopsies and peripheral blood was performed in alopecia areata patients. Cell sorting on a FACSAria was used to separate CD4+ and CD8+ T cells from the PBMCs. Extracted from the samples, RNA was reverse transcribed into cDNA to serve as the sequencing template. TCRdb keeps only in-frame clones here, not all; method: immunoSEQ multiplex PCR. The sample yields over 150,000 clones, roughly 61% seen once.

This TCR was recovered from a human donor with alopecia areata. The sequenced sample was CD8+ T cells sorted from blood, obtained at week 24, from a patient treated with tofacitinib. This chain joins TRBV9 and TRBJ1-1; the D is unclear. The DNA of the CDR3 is TGTGCCAGACAAGGTGAAGCTTTCTTT. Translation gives CARQGEAFF.